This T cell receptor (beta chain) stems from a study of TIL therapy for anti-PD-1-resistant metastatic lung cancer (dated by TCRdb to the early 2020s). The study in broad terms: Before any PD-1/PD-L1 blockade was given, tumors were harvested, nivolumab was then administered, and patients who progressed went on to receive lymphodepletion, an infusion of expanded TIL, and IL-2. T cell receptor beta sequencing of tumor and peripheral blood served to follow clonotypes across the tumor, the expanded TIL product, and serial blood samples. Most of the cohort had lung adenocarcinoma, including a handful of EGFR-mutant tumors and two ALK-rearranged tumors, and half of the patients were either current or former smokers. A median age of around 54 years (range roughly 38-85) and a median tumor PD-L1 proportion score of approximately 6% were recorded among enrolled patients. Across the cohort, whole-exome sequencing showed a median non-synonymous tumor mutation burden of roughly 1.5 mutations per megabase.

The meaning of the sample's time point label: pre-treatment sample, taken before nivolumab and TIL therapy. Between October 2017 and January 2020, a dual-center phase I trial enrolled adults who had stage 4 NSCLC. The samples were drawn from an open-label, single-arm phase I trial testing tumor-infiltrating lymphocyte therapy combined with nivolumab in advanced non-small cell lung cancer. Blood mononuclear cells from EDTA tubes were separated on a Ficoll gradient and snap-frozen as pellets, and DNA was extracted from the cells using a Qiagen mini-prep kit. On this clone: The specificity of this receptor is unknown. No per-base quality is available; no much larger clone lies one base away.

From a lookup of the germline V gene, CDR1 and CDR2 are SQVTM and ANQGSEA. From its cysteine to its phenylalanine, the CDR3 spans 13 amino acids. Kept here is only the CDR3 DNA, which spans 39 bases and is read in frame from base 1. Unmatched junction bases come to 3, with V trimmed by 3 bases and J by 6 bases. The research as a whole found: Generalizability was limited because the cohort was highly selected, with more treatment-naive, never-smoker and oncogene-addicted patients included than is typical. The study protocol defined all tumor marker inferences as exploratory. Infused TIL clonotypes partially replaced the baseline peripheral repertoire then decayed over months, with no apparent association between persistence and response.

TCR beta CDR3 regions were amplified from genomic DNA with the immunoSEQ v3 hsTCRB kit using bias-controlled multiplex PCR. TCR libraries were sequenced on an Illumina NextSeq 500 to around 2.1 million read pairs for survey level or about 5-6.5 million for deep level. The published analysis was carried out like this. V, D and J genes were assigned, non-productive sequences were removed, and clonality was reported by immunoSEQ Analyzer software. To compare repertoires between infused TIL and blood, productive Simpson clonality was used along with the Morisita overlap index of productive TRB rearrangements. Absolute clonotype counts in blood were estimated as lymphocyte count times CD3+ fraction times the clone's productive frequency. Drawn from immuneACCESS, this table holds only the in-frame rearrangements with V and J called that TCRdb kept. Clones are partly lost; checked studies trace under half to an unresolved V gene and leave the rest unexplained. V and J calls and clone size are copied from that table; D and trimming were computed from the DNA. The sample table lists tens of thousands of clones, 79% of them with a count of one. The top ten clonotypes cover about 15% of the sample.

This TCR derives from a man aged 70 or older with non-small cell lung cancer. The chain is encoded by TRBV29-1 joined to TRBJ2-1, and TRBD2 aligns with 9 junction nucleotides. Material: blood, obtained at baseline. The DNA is TGCAGCGTTGAGGGACTAGCAGGCAATGAGCAGTTCTTC. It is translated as CSVEGLAGNEQFF.